The 2 T cell receptor beta chains below all came from one sample that was sequenced in a study of CD8+CD57+ T cells in acquired aplastic anemia. Profiling that covered TCR beta VDJ and CDR3 relied on genomic DNA as its template. TCRdb reanalysed the reads using MiXCR and keeps one entry per CDR3 protein. The table has about 180,000 distinct CDR3 sequences, almost 50% seen once. Flow cytometry had shown expanded CD8+CD57+ cells in the patients chosen for sequencing. Material: sorted CD4+, CD8+, or CD8+CD57+ T cells (not recorded which) from PBMCs. These receptors all come from a human donor with aplastic anemia.

This clonotype was picked up many times. The V call is TRBV10-2, the J call TRBJ2-7, with TRBD2 matching over 7 bases. The CDR3 runs to 14 residues. The germline CDR1 and CDR2 sequences are WSHSY and SAAADI. V lost 6 bases and J lost 3; bases outside the gene matches: 8. CDR3 loop: CASRPLAENYEQYF. As DNA, the CDR3 is TGCGCCAGCAGACCTCTAGCGGAGAACTACGAGCAGTACTTC.

V is TRBV5-6 and J is TRBJ1-2; D is uncertain. This CDR3 comprises 16 residues. Trimming took 3 bases from V and 3 from J, leaving 18 bases between them. The germline CDR1 and CDR2 sequences are SGHDT and YYEEEE. The CDR3 coding sequence is TGTGCCAGCAGCTCCCGAGCCCTGGGTTTATACTATGGCTACACCTTC. It encodes CASSSRALGLYYGYTF.